This TCR beta chain was retrieved from a study of tumor-infiltrating lymphocytes in primary liver carcinoma. For this clonotype: This clone may be a read error of a much larger clone one base away.

Unsorted whole blood supplied the RNA, and germline DNA was extracted too. Priming with a constant-region primer yielded TCR beta cDNA from about 540 ng total RNA. Three nested multiplex PCR rounds, a slightly modified ARM-PCR method, built the TCR beta libraries. Primers for the first two PCR rounds were TRBV1-TRBV30 forward primers and a C-beta reverse primer (roughly 9 cycles per round). TCRdb processed the multiplex PCR reads anew with MiXCR; each CDR3 protein has one entry. This table holds around 330,000 distinct CDR3 sequences, 50% to 60% found once. The CDR3 runs to 15 residues. Germline CDR1 MNHEY, CDR2 SVGEGT.

The sample comprised peripheral blood. This chain uses TRBV6-2 or TRBV6-3 with TRBJ1-5, with D possibly matching TRBD1 (5 bases). The TCR sequence derives from a woman aged 25 to 45 with primary liver carcinoma and hepatitis B virus infection. As DNA, the CDR3 is TGTGACAGCAGTACCTTTTGGGGGACCAATCAGCCCCAGCATTTT. Residues: CDSSTFWGTNQPQHF.